This T cell receptor (beta chain) emerged from a study of shared clonotypes between healthy human individuals. Study results and caveats: Shared clonotypes across all four donors exceeded non-shared ones in generation probability.

The germline V gene has CDR1 MNHEY and CDR2 SMNVEV (reference sequence). The CDR3 sequence is 15 residues long. V was pared by 3 bases and J by 0 bases, with 3 bases of the junction left unmatched. TCRdb keeps only in-frame clones here, not all; method: immunoSEQ multiplex PCR. Altogether a few hundred thousand clones are present, approximately 97% being singletons, with the ten largest covering 0.32%. This clone was seen only once. What it recognizes is unknown. Sequencing was performed on memory CD8+ T cells sorted from blood. This sample's subset: CD45RO+ cells pooled with CCR7-negative TemRA cells. This TCR came from a man younger than 40 in good health. V is TRBV27 and J is TRBJ2-7; 9 bases map to TRBD1. In nucleotides, the CDR3 is TGTGCCAGCAGTTTCACGACAGGGGGCTCCTACGAGCAGTACTTC. Translation gives CASSFTTGGSYEQYF.